This entry lists 31 T cell receptor beta chains sequenced from one sample in a study of tumor T cells in aggressive B-cell lymphoma. The assay was immunoSEQ multiplex PCR, and TCRdb's table has in-frame clones only and misses some. Among fewer than 4,500 clones listed, 75% to 95% were seen once. Specimen: tumor tissue. The receptors stem from an adult with diffuse large B cell lymphoma.

This chain connects TRBV28 to TRBJ2-2, with a weak D call TRBD1 (5 bases). The V end lost 3 bases, the J end lost 5 bases, and 16 bases lay between the germline ends. This CDR3 has 16 amino acids. Germline V CDR1 and CDR2: MDHEN, SYDVKM. CDR3 protein: CASSFPGPTKTGELFF. The CDR3 coding sequence is TGTGCCAGCAGTTTTCCAGGGCCCACTAAGACCGGGGAGCTGTTTTTT.

The chain has TRBV7-9 and TRBJ2-7, with D tentatively TRBD1 (6 bases). V was clipped by 6 bases and J by 8 bases, with 17 bases between them. CDR3 length: 13 amino acids. The V gene's germline CDR1 is SEHNR and CDR2 FQNEAQ (reference sequence). CDR3 region: CASRSTGIDKQYF. CDR3 DNA sequence: TGTGCCAGCAGGTCAACAGGGATTGACAAGCAGTACTTC.

This clone was counted between two and nine times. The chain couples TRBV30 to TRBJ1-3; D is unclear. Trimming cost V 0 bases and J 7 bases, with 7 bases left between them. Germline values: CDR1 GTSNPN, CDR2 SVGIG (reference sequence). The CDR3 extends over 12 amino acids. The CDR3 protein is CAWSVRGNTIYF. The CDR3 DNA reads as TGTGCCTGGAGTGTACGCGGGAACACCATATATTTT.

The chain recombines TRBV6-1 with TRBJ2-7, with a tentative D call TRBD1 (6 bases). The CDR3 has 13 amino acids. Trimming removed 6 bases from V and 2 bases from J, with 11 bases in between. Germline CDR1 MNHNS, CDR2 SASEGT. The CDR3 loop is CASSATGPYEQYF. The CDR3 DNA follows: TGTGCCAGCAGCGCGACAGGCCCCTACGAGCAGTACTTC.

The chain combines TRBV6-6 with TRBJ1-1; weak D call: TRBD1 (6 bases). The germline gives CDR1 MNHNY, CDR2 SVGAGI (reference sequence). This CDR3 region has 13 residues. V lost 0 bases, J lost 9 bases, and 11 bases lay in between. In DNA, the CDR3 is TGTGCCAGCAGTTACTCCTGGACAGATCAAGCTTTCTTT. Its translation is CASSYSWTDQAFF.

V and J are TRBV5-1 and TRBJ2-5, with 7 nucleotides matching TRBD1. The trim removed 5 bases at V and 2 bases at J, leaving 6 bases unmatched. The CDR3 sequence is 14 residues long. Germline V gene data show CDR1 as SGHRS and CDR2 as YFSETQ. The CDR3 coding sequence is TGCGCCAGCAGAGCGGCGACAGGGCAAGAGACCCAGTACTTC. Translating gives CASRAATGQETQYF.

The CDR3 DNA reads TGTGCCAGTAGTATAGGAGGAGGAGGCAATCAGCCCCAGCATTTT. Translating it yields CASSIGGGGNQPQHF. The chain couples TRBV19 to TRBJ1-5; D is ambiguous. Per the germline V gene, CDR1 is LNHDA and CDR2 is SQIVND (reference sequence). V lost 1 base and J 2 bases, leaving 9 bases between the germline ends. The CDR3 has 15 residues.

V usage is TRBV12-2 and J usage is TRBJ1-3; the listed D gene, TRBD1, was not tested against the DNA. TRBV12-2 is given as a pseudogene. The CDR3 sequence is 15 residues long. The CDR3 nucleotides are TGTGCAAGTCGCCCAGGGGGCCACTCTGGAAACACCATATATTTT. Translating gives CASRPGGHSGNTIYF.

The chain uses TRBV5-1 and TRBJ2-5; the D gene is possibly TRBD2 (6 bases). The germline CDR1 and CDR2 sequences are SGHRS and YFSETQ. Trimming took 0 bases from V and 1 from J, leaving 7 bases between them. This CDR3 has 14 amino acids. The CDR3 sequence is CASSLDSGQETQYF. DNA for the CDR3: TGCGCCAGCAGCTTGGATAGCGGCCAAGAGACCCAGTACTTC.

The chain carries TRBV5-6 and TRBJ2-7; TRBD1 aligns across 8 bases. The CDR3 is 15 amino acids. V was clipped by 5 bases and J by 0 bases; unmatched bases: 7. CDR1 and CDR2 (germline): SGHDT, YYEEEE. CDR3 protein: CASREVGQGSYEQYF. The CDR3 coding sequence is TGTGCCAGCAGGGAGGTTGGACAGGGCTCCTACGAGCAGTACTTC.

The chain joins TRBV11-2 to TRBJ2-7; 7 nucleotides match TRBD2. From germline, CDR1 is SGHAT and CDR2 FQNNGV. There are 14 residues in the CDR3. With V trimmed by 6 bases and J by 7 bases, 12 bases remained unmatched. CDR3: CASRYRLAGVEQYF. The CDR3 DNA follows: TGTGCCAGCAGGTATCGACTAGCAGGAGTAGAGCAGTACTTC. Supplemented by reference TRBV11-2 and TRBJ2-7, the full variable domain reads EAGVAQSPRYKIIEKRQSVAFWCNPISGHATLYWYQQILGQGPKLLIQFQNNGVVDDSQLPKDRFSAERLKGVDSTLKIQPAKLEDSAVYLCASRYRLAGVEQYFGPGTRLTVT.

The chain joins TRBV18 to TRBJ2-1; D possibly corresponds to TRBD2 (6 bases). The CDR3 spans 18 residues. The V gene's germline CDR1 is KGHSH and CDR2 LQKENI. Trimming left V 5 bases short and J 0 bases short, with 20 bases between. The CDR3 loop is CASSDLAITTSSYNEQFF. The CDR3 DNA follows: TGTGCCAGCTCAGATCTAGCGATCACTACCAGCTCCTACAATGAGCAGTTCTTC.

V is TRBV7-2 and J is TRBJ2-7; D perhaps matches TRBD1 (5 bases). Germline CDR1 is SGHTA and CDR2 is FQGNSA. The CDR3 sequence is 12 residues long. The ends were cut back, 3 bases at V and 5 bases at J, with 8 bases in the middle. For the CDR3, the DNA is TGTGCCAGCAGCTTTGCAGGGAACGAGCAGTACTTC. It translates to CASSFAGNEQYF.

The rearrangement joins TRBV7-5 to TRBJ2-5; the table's D gene call, TRBD2, was not cross checked with the DNA. TRBV7-5 is assigned pseudogene status. The CDR3 length is 16 residues. CDR3 sequence reads: CVRRPPGLGAQETQYF. DNA of the CDR3: TGTGTCAGAAGACCACCGGGACTAGGGGCCCAAGAGACCCAGTACTTC.

The genes are TRBV5-4 and TRBJ2-2; 8 bases align to TRBD2. The trim removed 2 bases at V and 0 bases at J, leaving 0 bases unmatched. The CDR3 loop spans 15 amino acids. Germline values: CDR1 SGHNT, CDR2 YYREEE (reference sequence). The CDR3 DNA reads as TGTGCCAGCAGCTTACTAGCGGCGAACACCGGGGAGCTGTTTTTT. Translated: CASSLLAANTGELFF.

This chain connects TRBV4-3 to TRBJ2-1, with 7 bases lining up with TRBD1. The junction had 12 bases not matched to a gene; V was cut back by 1 base and J by 6 bases. This CDR3 comprises 17 residues. Germline V gene data show CDR1 as LGHNA and CDR2 as YSLEER. DNA of the CDR3: TGCGCCAGCAGCCAAGGCGGTTATACAGGGGTTGGCAATGAGCAGTTCTTC. It specifies CASSQGGYTGVGNEQFF.

The V and J genes are TRBV6-5 and TRBJ2-1, with TRBD1 identical over 9 bases. There are 15 residues in the CDR3. The ends lost 7 bases at V and 3 bases at J; junction bases unmatched: 7. The germline gives CDR1 MNHEY, CDR2 SVGAGI. The CDR3 reads CASTSGTGYYNEQFF. As DNA, the CDR3 is TGTGCCAGCACATCCGGGACAGGGTACTACAATGAGCAGTTCTTC.

In DNA, the CDR3 is TGTGCCAGCAGCCCCACGGGACTAGCGGCTTTGACCGGGGAGCTGTTTTTT. Translating gives CASSPTGLAALTGELFF. The chain recombines TRBV5-4 with TRBJ2-2, with 11 bases identical to TRBD2. This CDR3 is 17 amino acids long. Germline loops: CDR1 SGHNT, CDR2 YYREEE (reference sequence). V shed 4 bases, J shed 5 bases, and the junction held 10 bases outside the gene matches.

The table lists this clone with a few counts. This sequence joins TRBV4-1 and TRBJ1-2; D is undetermined. In germline, CDR1 is MGHRA, CDR2 YSYEKL. Trimming pared 0 bases from V and 10 bases from J, leaving 6 bases between. The CDR3 length is 11 residues. CDR3 nucleotide sequence: TGCGCCAGCAGCCAAGAGAGAGCCTACACCTTC. Protein product: CASSQERAYTF.

This sequence joins TRBV6-9 and TRBJ1-2; no reliable D call. The CDR3 is 17 amino acids. Trimming stripped 5 bases from V and 4 bases from J, with 23 bases between. Germline CDR1 is MNHGY and CDR2 is SVAAGI. CDR3 sequence reads: CASSICSTYGKAYGYTF. As DNA, the CDR3 is TGTGCCAGCAGTATTTGTTCGACTTACGGAAAGGCCTATGGCTACACCTTC.

The rearrangement joins TRBV7-8 to TRBJ1-5, with 7 bases identical to TRBD1. Per the germline V gene, CDR1 is SGHVS and CDR2 is FQNEAQ. This CDR3 region has 15 residues. With V trimmed by 3 bases and J by 7 bases, 9 bases remained unmatched. CDR3 residues: CASSLGQLVRQPQHF. CDR3 in DNA: TGTGCCAGCAGCTTGGGACAGCTAGTCAGACAGCCCCAGCATTTT.

Regarding this clone: Relative to the germline gene, one junction end is altered; a read error may explain this. Different DNA sequences within this sample yield the same CDR3. The chain joins TRBV28 to TRBJ2-1; weak D call: TRBD2 (6 bases). CDR1 and CDR2 (germline): MDHEN, SYDVKM. CDR3 size: 13 residues. CDR3 DNA: TGTGCCAGCAGTTCCGGGAGTTGGAATGAGCAATTCTTC. Translation: CASSSGSWNEQFF.

This rearrangement joins TRBV7-9 to TRBJ1-4, with TRBD1 as a possible D gene (5 bases). The CDR3 loop spans 16 amino acids. Germline CDR1 and CDR2: SEHNR and FQNEAQ (reference sequence). Trimming stripped 1 base from V and 2 bases from J, with 11 bases between. The chain's CDR3 is CASSLGFGGTNEKLFF. The DNA for the CDR3 is TGTGCCAGCAGCTTAGGTTTCGGGGGGACTAATGAAAAACTGTTTTTT. Full variable domain (remainder filled in from reference TRBV7-9 and TRBJ1-4): DTGVSQNPRHKITKRGQNVTFRCDPISEHNRLYWYRQTLGQGPEFLTYFQNEAQLEKSRLLSDRFSAERPKGSFSTLEIQRTEQGDSAMYLCASSLGFGGTNEKLFFGSGTQLSVL.

The chain recombines TRBV6-4 with TRBJ2-5, with 8 bases lining up with TRBD2. The V gene's germline CDR1 is MRHNA and CDR2 SNTAGT. This CDR3 region has 14 residues. Trimming removed 6 bases from V and 1 base from J; junction bases left unmatched: 4. CDR3 nucleotides: TGTGCCAGCAGGGATAGCGGGACCCAAGAGACCCAGTACTTC. Translation gives CASRDSGTQETQYF.

This clone came up once. The chain is built from TRBV28 and TRBJ2-1; no clear D gene. V shed 2 bases and J shed 4 bases, with 9 bases lying between them. Germline CDR1 and CDR2: MDHEN and SYDVKM. This CDR3 contains 14 residues. The chain's CDR3 is CASSLGGLYNEQFF. CDR3 sequence (DNA): TGTGCCAGCAGTTTAGGCGGTTTATACAATGAGCAGTTCTTC.

The rearrangement uses TRBV11-2 and TRBJ2-1; weak D call: TRBD2 (7 bases). This CDR3 region has 14 residues. Trimming took 2 bases from V and 8 from J, leaving 13 bases between them. CDR1 SGHAT and CDR2 FQNNGV come from the germline V gene. As DNA, the CDR3 is TGTGCCAGCAGCTTACAGCTAGGGGGGGATGAGCAGTTCTTC. This translates into CASSLQLGGDEQFF.

The chain combines TRBV5-4 with TRBJ2-3; 14 nucleotides line up with TRBD2. Per germline, CDR1 SGHNT and CDR2 YYREEE (reference sequence). With 4 bases clipped from V and 1 base from J, the junction kept 2 bases outside the gene matches. The CDR3 runs to 16 residues. CDR3 in amino acids: CASSKTSGRGTDTQYF. As DNA, the CDR3 is TGTGCCAGCAGCAAGACTAGCGGGAGGGGCACAGATACGCAGTATTTT. The full variable domain, with the rest looked up from reference TRBV5-4 and TRBJ2-3, is ETGVTQSPTHLIKTRGQQVTLRCSSQSGHNTVSWYQQALGQGPQFIFQYYREEENGRGNFPPRFSGLQFPNYSSELNVNALELDDSALYLCASSKTSGRGTDTQYFGPGTRLTVL.

The count of this clone is one. The chain uses TRBV10-1 and TRBJ1-1; D is undetermined. The CDR3 is 14 amino acids. The V end was cut by 4 bases, the J end by 4 bases, with 13 bases between. Looked up from germline, CDR1 is WNHNN and CDR2 is SYGVQD (reference sequence). The CDR3 is CASSAGYEGTEAFF. The CDR3 DNA reads TGCGCCAGCAGTGCCGGGTACGAAGGCACTGAAGCTTTCTTT.

The chain couples TRBV29-1 to TRBJ1-1, with TRBD1 matching 9 bases. After removal of 7 bases from V and 10 bases from J, the junction contained 10 bases not matched to a gene. CDR1 SQVTM and CDR2 ANQGSEA come from the germline V gene. The length of the CDR3 is 12 residues. The CDR3 sequence: CSAEGTGSLAFF. The CDR3 DNA sequence: TGCAGCGCAGAGGGGACAGGGTCCCTAGCTTTCTTT.

About this clone itself: A read error may produce the germline difference seen at one junction end. This rearrangement joins TRBV30 to TRBJ2-2; weak D call: TRBD2 (5 bases). CDR3 length: 13 amino acids. The V gene's germline CDR1 is GTSNPN and CDR2 SVGIG (reference sequence). This CDR3 is CAWRAGGDGKLFF. The CDR3, as DNA: TGTGCCTGGAGAGCAGGAGGAGACGGGAAGCTGTTTTTT.

The chain couples TRBV5-6 to TRBJ2-1, with 8 bases aligning to TRBD2. This CDR3 region has 16 residues. Per germline, CDR1 SGHDT and CDR2 YYEEEE. The trim removed 3 bases at V and 2 bases at J, leaving 7 bases unmatched. In DNA, the CDR3 is TGTGCCAGCAGCTATTTTACTAGCGGAGCCTACAATGAGCAGTTCTTC. Protein product: CASSYFTSGAYNEQFF.